This T cell receptor beta chain was identified in a study of graft-versus-host responses after intestinal transplantation. Study-level background: Anti-thymocyte globulin was used for induction in all recipients, who then took tacrolimus and steroids for approximately three years. Study conclusions and caveats: Recipient marrow showed GvH clones, some seen first in ileum or blood. There was an association between peak levels of circulating GvH clones and early post-transplant HvG declines.

The J segment lost 2 bases and the V segment lost 6 bases, leaving 8 bases of the junction unmatched. The CDR3 sequence is 14 residues long. CDR1 is SGHNT, CDR2 YYREEE, per germline (reference sequence). A note on this clone: Its matching antigen is unknown.

The data were produced by immunoSEQ multiplex PCR, yet TCRdb's version contains in-frame clones alone and is incomplete. The sample contains over 120,000 clones, nearly 95% of which appear only once. The source of this sequence is a human donor who received an intestinal transplant. Material: unstimulated CD4+ T cells sorted from spleen or lymph node cells, obtained before intestinal transplant. J is TRBJ2-7 and V is TRBV5-4; 7 bases map to TRBD1. As DNA, the CDR3 is TGTGCCAGCACCCGACCGGGACAGCCCTACGAGCAGTACTTC. Amino acids: CASTRPGQPYEQYF.